The rows below give T cell receptor beta chains drawn from one sample of a study of T cell changes during pregnancy in multiple sclerosis. TCRdb keeps only in-frame clones here, not all; method: immunoSEQ multiplex PCR. The sample consists of approximately 70,000 clones, just over 90% of them appearing once. The sequencing here drew on peripheral blood, taken in the second trimester of pregnancy. All receptors come from a female donor in good health, enrolled as a control in a pregnancy study. Each CDR3 is given with its conserved first and last residue. The order of the fields is V gene, J gene, clone size, D gene, CDR3 DNA, CDR3 protein. A D gene is named only where the DNA matches it firmly. Clone sizes are given selectively: once, few, many, or a class where the clone is expanded.

TRBV5-6	TRBJ2-3	once	.	TGTGCCAGCAGCGCGGACTCAATCTGGGGCACAGATACGCAGTATTTT	CASSADSIWGTDTQYF
TRBV12-5	TRBJ1-2	once	TRBD1	TGTGCTAGTGGTTTTCAAGGTCAGGGGGATTATATCTATGGCTACACCTTC	CASGFQGQGDYIYGYTF
TRBV4-2	TRBJ2-7	once	.	TGTGCCAGCAAACCGGGACTTCAGACCTACGAGCAGTACTTC	CASKPGLQTYEQYF
TRBV19	TRBJ1-5	.	TRBD1	TGTGCCAGTACTCTCAGGGGGGGCAATCAGCCCCAGCATTTT	CASTLRGGNQPQHF
TRBV5-6	TRBJ2-5	.	TRBD2	TGTGCCAGCAGCTTGGCCCTAGCGGGAGTATCCGAGGAGACCCAGTACTTC	CASSLALAGVSEETQYF
TRBV4-3	TRBJ2-3	.	TRBD2	TGCGCCAGCAGCCCAGAGCCTAGCGGGAGCACAGATACGCAGTATTTT	CASSPEPSGSTDTQYF
TRBV7-9	TRBJ2-7	.	.	TGTGCCAGCAGCTCATCGGACGAGCAGTACTTC	CASSSSDEQYF
TRBV19	TRBJ2-2	.	TRBD1	TGTGCCAGCACCGAAGAAACCGGGACAGTAACCGGGGAGCTGTTTTTT	CASTEETGTVTGELFF
TRBV28	TRBJ1-1	.	TRBD1	TGTGCCAGCAGTGTAGGACAGGGAGGGGTGATGATGGACACTGAAGCTTTCTTT	CASSVGQGGVMMDTEAFF
TRBV28	TRBJ2-2	.	TRBD1	TGTGCCAGCAGTTCACTTCCGGGACAGGGTGAGAACACCGGGGAGCTGTTTTTT	CASSSLPGQGENTGELFF
TRBV15	TRBJ1-5	.	.	TGTGCCACCAGCACCAGGGGCCCAAATCAGCCCCAGCATTTT	CATSTRGPNQPQHF
TRBV9	TRBJ2-1	.	TRBD2	TGTGCCAGCAGCGTTACTAGCGGGAGGTATGAGCAGTTCTTC	CASSVTSGRYEQFF
TRBV11-2	TRBJ2-5	.	.	TGTGCCAGCAGCTTATCCAACGGAGGCCAAGAGACCCAGTACTTC	CASSLSNGGQETQYF
TRBV5-1	TRBJ1-1	.	.	TGCGCCAGCAGCTTGGCCCAGTTGAACACTGAAGCTTTCTTT	CASSLAQLNTEAFF
TRBV6-5	TRBJ2-7	once	TRBD2	TGTGCCAGCAGTTCGGCTAGCGGTACCTACGAGCAGTACTTC	CASSSASGTYEQYF
TRBV14	TRBJ2-3	few	.	TGTGCCAGCAGCCCATCCTGGAGGCTCACGGATACGCAGTATTTT	CASSPSWRLTDTQYF
TRBV7-6	TRBJ2-3	.	.	TGTGCCAGCAGTCCATCCCCCAGGGTACTCAGCACAGATACGCAGTATTTT	CASSPSPRVLSTDTQYF
TRBV4-1	TRBJ2-3	.	.	TGCGCCAGCAGCCAAGTCATAGGTCGGGGGCAGTATTTT	CASSQVIGRGQYF
TRBV14	TRBJ2-2	.	.	TGTGCCAGCAGCTTACAGGGTGCGAACACCGGGGAGCTGTTTTTT	CASSLQGANTGELFF
TRBV15	TRBJ2-3	few	TRBD2	TGTGCCACCAGCAGAGCACGGGAGGGCTCTAACACAGATACGCAGTATTTT	CATSRAREGSNTDTQYF
TRBV19	TRBJ1-5	.	TRBD1	TGTGCCAGTAGTACCGGGACAGGGGAACAGCCCCAGCATTTT	CASSTGTGEQPQHF
TRBV11-2	TRBJ2-5	.	TRBD1	TGTGCCAGCAGCTTACAACCCGGGACAGCTACCCAGTACTTC	CASSLQPGTATQYF
TRBV4-2	TRBJ2-1	.	.	TGTGCCAGCAGCCAAGTTTACGACACCTCAAGGAATGAGCAGTTCTTC	CASSQVYDTSRNEQFF
TRBV6-1	TRBJ2-7	once	TRBD1	TGTGCCAGCACCAGAGGAGGGACAGGGGCCTACGAGCAGTACTTC	CASTRGGTGAYEQYF
TRBV14	TRBJ1-4	.	TRBD1	TGTGCCAGCAGCCAAGATCCCCCCCCCGGGACAGGGTACGTTAAGGGTAATGAAAAACTGTTTTTT	CASSQDPPPGTGYVKGNEKLFF
TRBV7-8	TRBJ1-4	.	TRBD1	TGTGCCAGCAGCGGTTTACAGGGGGCCTTTAATGAAAAACTGTTTTTT	CASSGLQGAFNEKLFF
TRBV2	TRBJ2-5	.	.	TGTGCCAGCCTACGGGAGCTCGGGGAGACCCAGTACTTC	CASLRELGETQYF
TRBV25-1	TRBJ2-3	.	TRBD1	TGTGCCAGCTCCGGGACAGGGGGTTCAGATACGCAGTATTTT	CASSGTGGSDTQYF
TRBV10-3	TRBJ2-7	.	.	TGTGCCATCAGTAGCCCGGGACTCTACGAGCAGTACTTC	CAISSPGLYEQYF
TRBV25-1	TRBJ1-2	.	.	TGTGCCAGCAGCGCACAGGGTCCTTATGGCTACACCTTC	CASSAQGPYGYTF
TRBV11-2	TRBJ1-2	.	.	TGTGCCAGCAGCTTAGGTGCAGGGGCATACTATGGCTACACCTTC	CASSLGAGAYYGYTF